This record covers a single TCR beta chain. Its antigen remains unknown. The CDR3 extends over 15 amino acids. The J segment lost 2 bases and the V segment lost 0 bases, leaving 2 bases of the junction unmatched. CDR1 and CDR2 (germline): SGHTA, FQGNSA. This specimen belongs to a study of T cell responses to AZD1222 COVID-19 vaccine. Study findings and constraints: Scientists sampled the repertoires only once the peak T cell response had passed.

Sequencing used immunoSEQ multiplex PCR; TCRdb keeps in-frame clones, though not all of them. The data hold around 110,000 clones, with less than 90% observed a single time. The TCR originated in an adult in good health. Here the sequenced sample was peripheral blood, taken on day 0 of AZD1222 vaccination. J is TRBJ2-3 and V is TRBV7-2; TRBD2 matches at 7 bases. DNA of the CDR3: TGTGCCAGCAGCTTAGCGGGACTACTCACAGATACGCAGTATTTT. Translating gives CASSLAGLLTDTQYF.